This T cell receptor beta chain was observed in a study of regulatory T cells in long-lasting Graves disease. The CDR3 length is 17 residues. The germline gives CDR1 SQVTM, CDR2 ANQGSEA. The germline V and J ends were trimmed by 5 bases and 5 bases, with 28 bases remaining between them. The time point: newly diagnosed GD, antithyroid drugs for less than 3 months. Extracted PBMC RNA gave rise to the TCR library. Arm-PCR of CDR3 regions and iRepertoire HTBI primers were the basis on which TCR beta libraries were built. TCRdb ran MiXCR on the multiplex PCR reads and lists one entry per CDR3 protein. The sample lists approximately 400,000 distinct CDR3 sequences; under 15% were seen once. This sample also appeared in a second study, on T cells in Graves' hyperthyroidism and ophthalmopathy.

Sequenced material: peripheral blood mononuclear cells (PBMCs), taken at new diagnosis, from a patient treated with antithyroid drugs. The sequence came from a woman aged 25 to 39 with Graves disease. The chain joins TRBV29-1 to TRBJ2-7; D is possibly TRBD1 (6 bases). Written as DNA, the CDR3 is TGCAGCGTTACTTGGACAGAGGGTTTTTTATTAGGGGACGAGCAGTACTTC. It is translated as CSVTWTEGFLLGDEQYF.